The rows below give T cell receptor beta chains drawn from one sample of a study of technical replicates of blood from a handful of donors. Profiled with immunoSEQ multiplex PCR; TCRdb holds only in-frame clones, not every one. There are about 76,000 clones in the sample; roughly 85% occur only once, and approximately 5% lies in the top ten. The sequencing sample was made of PBMCs. All receptors derive from a human donor in good health. Some clones in this sample may be carry-over from other donors' samples. Each CDR3 is given with its conserved first and last residue. D genes are given only for firm matches. Only some rows state a clone size, as once, few, many or a class for expanded clones.

>-|TRBJ1-1|TRBV5-4|TRBD1
TGTGCCAGCAGCTTGGCGGACAGGGAGGGAACTGAAGCTTTCTTT
CASSLADREGTEAFF
>-|TRBJ1-3|TRBV30|-
TGTGCCTGGAGGATGAGCTCTGGAAACACCATATATTTT
CAWRMSSGNTIYF
>-|TRBJ1-2|TRBV4-1|-
TGCGCCAGCAGCCAAGTAGGCACAGCAGTCTATGGCTACACCTTC
CASSQVGTAVYGYTF
>many|TRBJ2-7|TRBV7-8|TRBD1
TGTGCCAGCAGCCCGTTCCCGGGACAGGGAAACATCGAGCAGTACTTC
CASSPFPGQGNIEQYF
>-|TRBJ2-7|TRBV6-1|-
TGTGCCAGCAGTGAAGTCCAGGTTTTCCCTTACGAGCAGTACTTC
CASSEVQVFPYEQYF
>once|TRBJ2-5|TRBV27|TRBD2
TGTGCCAGCAGTGTTAGCGGGGGGGCACCAGGGACCCAGTACTTC
CASSVSGGAPGTQYF
>once|TRBJ2-1|TRBV10-3|-
TGTGCCATCAGTAATAGCGGAGATATCGGAAATGAGCAGTTCTTC
CAISNSGDIGNEQFF
>-|TRBJ2-7|TRBV10-3|TRBD2
TGTGCCATCAGCGGGGAGCTAGCGGGCCCTTACGAGCAGTACTTC
CAISGELAGPYEQYF
>many|TRBJ1-5|TRBV6-4|-
TGTGCCAGCAGTGAGGCGGCAAATCAGCCCCAGCATTTT
CASSEAANQPQHF
>-|TRBJ2-7|TRBV5-6|-
TGTGCCAGCAGCCCATGGGGGGGCAACGAGCAGTACTTC
CASSPWGGNEQYF
>-|TRBJ2-1|TRBV4-1|-
TGCGCCAGCAGCCAGCCCGGGATGGAGCAGTTCTTC
CASSQPGMEQFF
>few|TRBJ1-1|TRBV7-2|-
TGTGCCAGCATCACAGGCACTGAAGCTTTCTTT
CASITGTEAFF